This T cell receptor (beta chain) was identified in a study of T cell responses to AZD1222 COVID-19 vaccine. Clones were sequenced by immunoSEQ multiplex PCR, and TCRdb holds only the in-frame ones, with some missing. This sample has some 96,000 clones, with 88% found just once. Trimming left V 0 bases short and J 4 bases short, with 12 bases between. The V gene's germline CDR1 is SGHAT and CDR2 FQNNGV. This CDR3 has 15 residues. Sequencing was performed on peripheral blood, taken on day 0 of AZD1222 vaccination. V usage is TRBV11-2 and J usage is TRBJ1-2; tentatively, D is TRBD1 (5 bases). The clonotype comes from an adult in good health. In DNA form, the CDR3 reads TGTGCCAGCAGCTTAGATCGATGGGGGTTCTATGGCTACACCTTC. This translates into CASSLDRWGFYGYTF. Using reference TRBV11-2 and TRBJ1-2 for the parts outside the CDR3, the full variable domain is EAGVAQSPRYKIIEKRQSVAFWCNPISGHATLYWYQQILGQGPKLLIQFQNNGVVDDSQLPKDRFSAERLKGVDSTLKIQPAKLEDSAVYLCASSLDRWGFYGYTFGSGTRLTVV.